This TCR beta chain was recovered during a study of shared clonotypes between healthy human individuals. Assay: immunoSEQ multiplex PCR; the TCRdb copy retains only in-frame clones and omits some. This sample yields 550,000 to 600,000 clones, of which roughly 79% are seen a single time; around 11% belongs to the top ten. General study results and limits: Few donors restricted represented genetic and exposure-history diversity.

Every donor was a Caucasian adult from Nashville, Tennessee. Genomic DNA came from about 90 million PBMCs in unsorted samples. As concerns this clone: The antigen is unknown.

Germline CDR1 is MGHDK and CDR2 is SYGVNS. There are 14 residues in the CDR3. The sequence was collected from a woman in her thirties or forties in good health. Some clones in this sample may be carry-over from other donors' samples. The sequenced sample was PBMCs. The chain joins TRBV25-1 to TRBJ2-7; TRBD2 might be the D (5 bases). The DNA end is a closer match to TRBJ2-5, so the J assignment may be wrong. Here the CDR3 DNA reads TGTGCCAGCAGTGAATCGAGGGACCAAGAGACCCAGTACTTC. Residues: CASSESRDQETQYF.